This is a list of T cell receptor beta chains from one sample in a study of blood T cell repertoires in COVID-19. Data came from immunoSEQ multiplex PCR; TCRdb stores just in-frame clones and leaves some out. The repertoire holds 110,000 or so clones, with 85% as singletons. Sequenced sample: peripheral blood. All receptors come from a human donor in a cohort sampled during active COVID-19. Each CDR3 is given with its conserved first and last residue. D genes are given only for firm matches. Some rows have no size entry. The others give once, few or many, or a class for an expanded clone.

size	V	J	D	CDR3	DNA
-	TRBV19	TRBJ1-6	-	CASSIRDNNSPLHF	TGTGCCAGTAGTATCCGGGACAATAATTCACCCCTCCACTTT
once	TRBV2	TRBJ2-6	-	CASSERSGANVLTF	TGTGCCAGCAGTGAACGCTCTGGGGCCAACGTCCTGACTTTC
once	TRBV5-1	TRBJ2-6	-	CASSLAPGHLSGANVLTF	TGCGCCAGCAGCTTGGCGCCGGGACATCTCTCTGGGGCCAACGTCCTGACTTTC
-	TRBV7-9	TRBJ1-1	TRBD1	CASSKGDSQMNTEAFF	TGTGCCAGCAGCAAAGGGGACAGCCAAATGAACACTGAAGCTTTCTTT
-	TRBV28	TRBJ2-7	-	CASSPPRGSSYEQYF	TGTGCCAGCAGCCCGCCTCGGGGTAGCTCCTACGAGCAGTACTTC
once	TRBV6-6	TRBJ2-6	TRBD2	CASTQRGAPGANVLTF	TGTGCCAGCACTCAGCGGGGGGCGCCTGGGGCCAACGTCCTGACTTTC
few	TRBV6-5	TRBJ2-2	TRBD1	CASQLTGGNTGELFF	TGTGCCAGTCAATTGACAGGGGGGAACACCGGGGAGCTGTTTTTT
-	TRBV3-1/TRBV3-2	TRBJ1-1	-	CASSQANRWNTEAFF	TGTGCCAGCAGCCAAGCGAACAGGTGGAACACTGAAGCTTTCTTT
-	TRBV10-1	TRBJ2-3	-	CARLADTQYF	TGCGCCAGACTAGCTGATACGCAGTATTTT
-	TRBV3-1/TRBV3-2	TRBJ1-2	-	CASSQDKGGDTF	TGTGCCAGCAGCCAAGATAAAGGCGGAGACACCTTC
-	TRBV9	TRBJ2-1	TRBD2	CASSVVGSGGLSYNEQFF	TGTGCCAGCAGCGTAGTTGGTAGCGGGGGCCTTTCTTACAATGAGCAGTTCTTC
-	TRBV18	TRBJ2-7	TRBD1	CASSTGAQTYEQYF	TGTGCCAGCTCAACAGGGGCGCAAACCTACGAGCAGTACTTC
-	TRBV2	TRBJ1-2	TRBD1	CASRTGTDYGYTF	TGTGCCAGCAGGACCGGGACAGACTATGGCTACACCTTC
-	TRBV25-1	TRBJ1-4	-	CASSQGLSSKNEKLFF	TGTGCCAGCAGCCAGGGCCTATCCAGTAAGAATGAAAAACTGTTTTTT
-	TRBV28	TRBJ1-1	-	CASSLGGGKAEAFF	TGTGCCAGCAGTTTGGGGGGGGGAAAGGCTGAAGCTTTCTTT
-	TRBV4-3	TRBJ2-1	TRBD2	CASSTSSGGVSYNEQFF	TGCGCCAGCAGCACTTCAAGCGGGGGGGTCTCCTACAATGAGCAGTTCTTC
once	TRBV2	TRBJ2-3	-	CASSTGSINTDTQYF	TGTGCCAGCAGCACCGGGTCCATCAACACAGATACGCAGTATTTT
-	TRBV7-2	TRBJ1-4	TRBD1	CASSFRTGGEKLFF	TGTGCCAGCAGCTTCCGGACAGGGGGGGAAAAACTGTTTTTT
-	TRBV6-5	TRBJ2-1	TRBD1	CASSRPGQGVYEQFF	TGTGCCAGCAGCCGACCGGGACAGGGGGTTTATGAGCAGTTCTTC
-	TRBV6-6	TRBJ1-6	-	CASSYDGSSYNSPLHF	TGTGCCAGCAGTTACGACGGGAGCTCCTATAATTCACCCCTCCACTTT
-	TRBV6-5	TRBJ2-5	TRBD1	CASSYRQGAWETQYF	TGTGCCAGCAGTTACCGACAGGGGGCGTGGGAGACCCAGTACTTC
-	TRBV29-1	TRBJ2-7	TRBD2	CSATGTKAGLAGAYEQYF	TGCAGCGCAACGGGGACTAAAGCGGGACTAGCGGGGGCCTACGAGCAGTACTTC